The next 12 T cell receptor beta chains were all read from a single sample in a study of long-term antiretroviral therapy in people with HIV. The assay, immunoSEQ v3.0, was run at survey level. Sequencing was performed with immunoSEQ multiplex PCR; in TCRdb, only in-frame clones are kept and a portion is missing. The table shows 20,000 to 30,000 clones, with around 88% occurring only once. The source was unsorted PBMCs, collected almost 4.6 years after starting antiretroviral therapy. The source of these receptors is a man aged 25 to 40 with HIV.

The chain combines TRBV19 with TRBJ2-7; D gene unclear. The CDR3 runs 13 residues. V lost 2 bases and J lost 2, with 7 bases in between. The germline gives CDR1 LNHDA, CDR2 SQIVND (reference sequence). This chain's CDR3 is CASSIRPAYEQYF. The CDR3 DNA follows: TGTGCCAGTAGTATAAGACCGGCCTACGAGCAGTACTTC.

This clone was seen once. J is TRBJ1-4 and V is TRBV7-2; possible D gene TRBD1, 5 bases. This CDR3 has 15 amino acids. The germline gives CDR1 SGHTA, CDR2 FQGNSA. The V gene lost 5 bases and the J gene lost 0 bases, with 10 bases spanning the gap. CDR3 DNA: TGTGCCAGCAGCGGAATGGACACAACTAATGAAAAACTGTTTTTT. The encoded protein is CASSGMDTTNEKLFF.

The chain uses TRBV9 and TRBJ2-7, with 10 bases lining up with TRBD1. The germline V gene has CDR1 SGDLS and CDR2 YYNGEE. Unmatched junction bases numbered 8, after V lost 4 bases and J lost 4 bases. This CDR3 spans 15 amino acids. The CDR3 bases are TGTGCCAGCAGCCCCTGGGACAGGGGTGGGTACGAGCAGTACTTC. Its translation: CASSPWDRGGYEQYF.

The gene calls are TRBV7-9 and TRBJ1-5, with D unclear. Per germline, CDR1 SEHNR and CDR2 FQNEAQ (reference sequence). Trimming stripped 5 bases from V and 0 bases from J, with 5 bases between. CDR3 size: 13 residues. CDR3 region: CASSRNSNQPQHF. The CDR3 DNA sequence: TGTGCCAGCAGCAGAAATAGCAATCAGCCCCAGCATTTT.

The chain couples TRBV5-1 to TRBJ2-1; tentative D call: TRBD2 (7 bases). CDR3 length: 15 amino acids. V gave up 0 bases and J gave up 2 bases, with 9 bases separating them. Germline V gives CDR1 SGHRS, CDR2 YFSETQ. CDR3 sequence (DNA): TGCGCCAGCAGCTTGGAAGGGGGGGCCTACAATGAGCAGTTCTTC. It yields the protein CASSLEGGAYNEQFF. Supplemented by reference TRBV5-1 and TRBJ2-1, the full variable domain reads KAGVTQTPRYLIKTRGQQVTLSCSPISGHRSVSWYQQTPGQGLQFLFEYFSETQRNKGNFPGRFSGRQFSNSRSEMNVSTLELGDSALYLCASSLEGGAYNEQFFGPGTRLTVL.

The chain recombines TRBV2 with TRBJ1-2; D is perhaps TRBD1 (5 bases). The CDR3 length is 14 residues. CDR1 is SNHLY and CDR2 is FYNNEI in the germline V gene. The germline V and J ends were trimmed by 6 bases and 4 bases, with 15 bases remaining between them. In nucleotides, the CDR3 is TGTGCCAGCAGCCTGGACAATTTCGGCTATGGCTACACCTTC. Translating gives CASSLDNFGYGYTF. The variable domain in full, with the rest retrieved from reference TRBV2 and TRBJ1-2, is EPEVTQTPSHQVTQMGQEVILRCVPISNHLYFYWYRQILGQKVEFLVSFYNNEISEKSEIFDDQFSVERPDGSNFTLKIRSTKLEDSAMYFCASSLDNFGYGYTFGSGTRLTVV.

The J gene is TRBJ2-2, the V gene TRBV7-2; D is uncertain. V was trimmed by 1 base and J by 11 bases, leaving 20 bases between them. In germline, CDR1 is SGHTA, CDR2 FQGNSA. The CDR3 is made up of 16 amino acids. CDR3 residues: CASSLDSWVGSSELFF. The CDR3 DNA reads as TGTGCCAGCAGCTTAGATAGCTGGGTAGGCTCGAGCGAGCTGTTTTTT.

This clone was seen a few times. The chain couples TRBV5-1 to TRBJ1-4, with D hard to call. V lost 10 bases to trimming and J lost 5 bases, with 6 bases between them. CDR3 size: 10 residues. Germline V gives CDR1 SGHRS, CDR2 YFSETQ. The CDR3, as DNA: TGCGCCGGCATCAATGAAAAACTGTTTTTT. The encoded protein is CAGINEKLFF.

The genes are TRBV4-1 and TRBJ1-1; D is uncertain. The CDR3 totals 14 residues. V was cut by 0 bases and J by 1 base, with 6 bases left in between. Germline V gene sequence: CDR1 MGHRA, CDR2 YSYEKL. CDR3 in amino acids: CASSQDRWNTEAFF. DNA of the CDR3: TGCGCCAGCAGCCAAGATCGTTGGAACACTGAAGCTTTCTTT.

V is TRBV2 and J is TRBJ1-1, with D possibly TRBD1 on 6 matching bases. Germline CDR1 is SNHLY and CDR2 is FYNNEI. There are 15 residues in the CDR3. V was shortened by 6 bases and J by 2 bases, with 16 bases between the two germline ends. The CDR3 loop reads CASREGSRGNTEAFF. The CDR3 DNA is TGTGCCAGCAGGGAGGGGTCCAGGGGTAACACTGAAGCTTTCTTT.

This clone was counted a few times. V gene TRBV18 combines with J gene TRBJ2-7; the match to TRBD1 covers 10 bases. CDR1 is KGHSH and CDR2 is LQKENI in the germline V gene. This CDR3 region has 17 residues. V shed 2 bases and J 3 bases; nucleotides not matched to a gene: 10. The CDR3 nucleotides read TGTGCCAGCTCACCAGTCCCCCGAGACAGGGGGCTCTACGAGCAGTACTTC. Translation: CASSPVPRDRGLYEQYF.

This chain connects TRBV9 to TRBJ2-5; weak D call: TRBD2 (5 bases). The germline V gene encodes CDR1 SGDLS and CDR2 YYNGEE. The CDR3 runs to 16 residues. Deletions cut 0 bases from V and 0 bases from J, with 12 bases between. The CDR3 coding sequence is TGTGCCAGCAGCGTAGTCGGACTCCGGTACCAAGAGACCCAGTACTTC. Amino acids: CASSVVGLRYQETQYF.